The table lists the clone carrying this T cell receptor beta chain with a count of one. What it binds is unknown. The data stem from a study of OX40 agonist ivuxolimab in advanced cancers. Study-wide background: Dose-escalation subjects each had hepatocellular carcinoma, melanoma, renal cell or head and neck cancer.

Findings and limits, study-wide: By week 6 at 0.1 to 3.0 mg/kg, blood CD4+ and CD8+ T cells had expanded clonally. The study did not work out the antigen specificity of the expanded peripheral T cells.

Measured with immunoSEQ multiplex PCR; TCRdb has only the in-frame clones, and not every one. This table has about 11,000 clones, more than 60% appearing once. Blood sampling took place at baseline, cycle 4 day 1, and cycle 7 day 1. This clonotype originated in an adult with an advanced solid tumor such as melanoma, head and neck, liver or kidney cancer. Here the sequenced sample was CD4+ or CD8+ T cells sorted from blood, taken in a trial of the OX40 agonist ivuxolimab.

This chain's CDR3 is CASSLSGVLVTSGRAGAYEQYF. The CDR3 nucleotides are TGCGCCAGCAGCTTGTCTGGGGTCCTTGTGACTAGCGGGAGGGCCGGGGCCTACGAGCAGTACTTC. The chain combines TRBV5-1 with TRBJ2-7, with 14 bases aligning to TRBD2. Trimming at V came to 1 base and at J to 2 bases, leaving 20 bases not matched to a gene. Germline CDR1 SGHRS, CDR2 YFSETQ. The CDR3 loop spans 22 amino acids.